This T cell receptor beta chain originates from a study of control samples from healthy donors and cancer patients. Produced via immunoSEQ multiplex PCR; TCRdb's table is partial and in-frame only. Of about 180,000 clones in the sample, almost 90% were seen once. Germline lookup yields CDR1 LGHNA and CDR2 YSLEER. V lost 0 bases and J 10 bases, leaving 13 bases between the germline ends. This CDR3 has 15 amino acids. This sequence originates from a woman aged 50 to 60 in good health. This chain connects TRBV4-3 to TRBJ1-6, with D possibly TRBD1 on 6 matching bases. Source material: blood. CDR3 in DNA: TGCGCCAGCAGCCAAGATTACAGGGCAAGATCACCCCTCCACTTT. Protein sequence: CASSQDYRARSPLHF.